This T cell receptor beta chain comes out of a study of OX40 agonist ivuxolimab in advanced cancers. As for the study in general: The patients received ivuxolimab by intravenous route every 2 weeks at 0.01 to 10 mg/kg.

Generated by immunoSEQ multiplex PCR, the TCRdb table keeps only in-frame clones and is missing some. The data contain fewer than 85,000 clones, about nine tenths of them seen just once; the ten biggest clones take up 6.2%. Individuals having autoimmune disease history or systemic immunosuppression were not enrolled. The CDR3 runs 19 residues. Trimming cost V 5 bases and J 1 base, with 27 bases left between them. Germline V lookup: CDR1 MNHEY, CDR2 SMNVEV (reference sequence). The rearrangement links TRBV27 to TRBJ2-7; D may be TRBD2 (8 bases). This receptor was obtained from an adult with an advanced solid tumor such as melanoma, head and neck, liver or kidney cancer. This sample comprised CD4+ or CD8+ T cells sorted from blood, obtained in a trial of the OX40 agonist ivuxolimab. The DNA of the CDR3 is TGTGCCAGCAGTCCCCAAAGTACAGGGGCTAGCGGGTATTCCTACGAGCAGTACTTC. Translated: CASSPQSTGASGYSYEQYF.